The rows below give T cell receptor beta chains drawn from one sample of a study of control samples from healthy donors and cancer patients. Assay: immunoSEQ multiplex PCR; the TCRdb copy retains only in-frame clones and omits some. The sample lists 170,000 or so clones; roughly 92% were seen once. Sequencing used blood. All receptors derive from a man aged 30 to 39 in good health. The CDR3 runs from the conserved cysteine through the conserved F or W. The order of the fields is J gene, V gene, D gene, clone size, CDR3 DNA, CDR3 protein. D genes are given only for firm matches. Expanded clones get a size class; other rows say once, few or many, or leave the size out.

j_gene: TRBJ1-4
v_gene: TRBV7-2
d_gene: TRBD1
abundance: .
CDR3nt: TGTGCCAGCAGCTCCGGACAGGGATGGAGGGAAAAACTGTTTTTT
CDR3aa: CASSSGQGWREKLFF

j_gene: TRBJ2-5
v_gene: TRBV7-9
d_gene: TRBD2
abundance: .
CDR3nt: TGTGCCAGCAGCGGCAGACTAGCGGGGGGCCAAGAGACCCAGTACTTC
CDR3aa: CASSGRLAGGQETQYF

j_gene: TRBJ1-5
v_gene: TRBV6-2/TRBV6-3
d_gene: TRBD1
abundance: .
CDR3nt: TGTGCCAGCAGTTACTGGGACAGGGGAGTAGCAAATCAGCCCCAGCATTTT
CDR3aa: CASSYWDRGVANQPQHF

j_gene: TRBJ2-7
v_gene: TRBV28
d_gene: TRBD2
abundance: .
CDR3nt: TGTGCCAGCAGTACGCTAGCGGGAGGGTCTTTCTACGAGCAGTACTTC
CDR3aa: CASSTLAGGSFYEQYF

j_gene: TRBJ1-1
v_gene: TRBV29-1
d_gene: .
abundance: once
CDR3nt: TGCAGCGTTGGGGCAGGACCTACTGAAGCTTTCTTT
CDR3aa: CSVGAGPTEAFF

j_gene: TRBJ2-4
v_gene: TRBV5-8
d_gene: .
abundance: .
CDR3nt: TGTGCCAGCAGCTTGGCTGCGGGCGGAAACATTCAGTACTTC
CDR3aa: CASSLAAGGNIQYF

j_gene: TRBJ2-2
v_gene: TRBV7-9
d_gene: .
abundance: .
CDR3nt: TGTGCCAGCAGCCAGCCAGGTTCGCGGGGTGCGAACACCGGGGAGCTGTTTTTT
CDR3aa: CASSQPGSRGANTGELFF

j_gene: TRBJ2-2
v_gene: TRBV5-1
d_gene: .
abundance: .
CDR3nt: TGCGCCAGCAGCTTGGCTGGGCAGGGGGGGACCGGGGAGCTGTTTTTT
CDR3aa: CASSLAGQGGTGELFF

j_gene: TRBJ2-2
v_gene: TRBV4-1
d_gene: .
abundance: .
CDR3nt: TGCGCCAGCAGCCAAGATCCCTCGCGGACAGGGGAGCTGTTTTTT
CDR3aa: CASSQDPSRTGELFF

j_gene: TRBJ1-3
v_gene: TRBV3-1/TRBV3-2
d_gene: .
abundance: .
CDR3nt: TGTGCCAGCAGCCAAGATAAGGGGGGGAACACCATATATTTT
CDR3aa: CASSQDKGGNTIYF

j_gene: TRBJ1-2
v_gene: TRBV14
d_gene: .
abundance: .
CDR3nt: TGTGCCAGCAGCCCTTTTTACCAGGCTTATGGCTACACCTTC
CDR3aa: CASSPFYQAYGYTF

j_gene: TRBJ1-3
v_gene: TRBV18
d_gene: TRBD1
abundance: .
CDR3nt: TGTGCCAGCTCACCAACCGGGACAGGGGGAACCTCTGGAAACACCATATATTTT
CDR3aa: CASSPTGTGGTSGNTIYF

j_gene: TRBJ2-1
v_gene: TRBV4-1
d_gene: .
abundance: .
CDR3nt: TGCGCCAGCAGCCAAGAACCCTACAATGAGCAGTTCTTC
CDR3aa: CASSQEPYNEQFF

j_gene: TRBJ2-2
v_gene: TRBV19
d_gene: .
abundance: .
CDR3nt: TGTGCCAGTTGGGGAATAGGGCCCACCGGGGAGCTGTTTTTT
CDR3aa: CASWGIGPTGELFF

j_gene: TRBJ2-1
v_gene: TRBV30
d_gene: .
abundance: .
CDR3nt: TGTGCCTGGAGTGAGGGTAGCGATTACAATGAGCAGTTCTTC
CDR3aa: CAWSEGSDYNEQFF

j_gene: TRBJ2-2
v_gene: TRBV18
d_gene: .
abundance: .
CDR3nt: TGTGCCAGCTCACCAGGAGGAGGTCAGAACACCGGGGAGCTGTTTTTT
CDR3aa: CASSPGGGQNTGELFF

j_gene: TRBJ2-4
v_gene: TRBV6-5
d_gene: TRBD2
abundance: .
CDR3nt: TGTGCCAGCAGTTACGCGGTCACTAGCGGGGTTAACATTCAGTACTTC
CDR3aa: CASSYAVTSGVNIQYF

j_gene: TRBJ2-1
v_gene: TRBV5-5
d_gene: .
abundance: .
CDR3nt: TGTGCCAGCAGCCGGGAGGGACAGGAGTCCTACAATGAGCAGTTCTTC
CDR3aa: CASSREGQESYNEQFF

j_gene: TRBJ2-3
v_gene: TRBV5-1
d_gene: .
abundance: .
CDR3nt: TGCGCCAGCAGCTTGGGTCAGCTCACAGATACGCAGTATTTT
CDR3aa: CASSLGQLTDTQYF

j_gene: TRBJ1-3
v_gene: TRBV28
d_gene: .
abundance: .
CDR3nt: TGTGCCAGCAGCCCAGAGAGCGGGTGGGGTGGAAACACCATATATTTT
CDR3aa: CASSPESGWGGNTIYF

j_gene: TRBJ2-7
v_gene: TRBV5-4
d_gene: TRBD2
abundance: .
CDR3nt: TGTGCCAGCAGCTTGGCTCTAGCGGGAAGGAACGAGCAGTACTTC
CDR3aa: CASSLALAGRNEQYF

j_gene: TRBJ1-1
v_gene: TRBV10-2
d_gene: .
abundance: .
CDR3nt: TGCGCCAGCAGTGACCCAGGTATGAACACTGAAGCTTTCTTT
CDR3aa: CASSDPGMNTEAFF

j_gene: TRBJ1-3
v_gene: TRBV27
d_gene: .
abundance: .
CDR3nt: TGTGCCAGCAGTTTAATAGGGCCGCACTCTGGAAACACCATATATTTT
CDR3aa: CASSLIGPHSGNTIYF

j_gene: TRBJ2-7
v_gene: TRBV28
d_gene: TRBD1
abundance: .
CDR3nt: TGTGCCAGCAGTTCTCCTGCCGGGACAGTCTCCTACGAGCAGTACTTC
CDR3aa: CASSSPAGTVSYEQYF

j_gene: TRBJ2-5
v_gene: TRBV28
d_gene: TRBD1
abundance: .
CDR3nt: TGTGCCAGCAGTTTCTCAGGGGGCGGTTTGTTGGAGACCCAGTACTTC
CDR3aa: CASSFSGGGLLETQYF

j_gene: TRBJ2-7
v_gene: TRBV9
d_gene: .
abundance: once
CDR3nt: TGTGCCAGCAGCGTTGGTTCCACCTACGAGCAGTACTTC
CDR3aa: CASSVGSTYEQYF

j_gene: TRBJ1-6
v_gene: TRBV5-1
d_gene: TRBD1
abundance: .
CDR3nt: TGCGCCAGCAGCCGGGGGACAGGGTATAATTCACCCCTCCACTTT
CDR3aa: CASSRGTGYNSPLHF

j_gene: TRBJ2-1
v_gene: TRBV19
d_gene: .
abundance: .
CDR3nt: TGTGCCAGTAGGAGACCTGGGGCAGGGGAGCAGTTCTTC
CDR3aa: CASRRPGAGEQFF

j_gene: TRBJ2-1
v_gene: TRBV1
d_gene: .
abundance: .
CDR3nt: TGCACCAGCAGCCCCCCCCCAGGGGAGGTCGATGAGCAGTTCTTC
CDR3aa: CTSSPPPGEVDEQFF

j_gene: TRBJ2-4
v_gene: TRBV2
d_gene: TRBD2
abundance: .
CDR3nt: TGTGCCAGCAGTGAACAGCTAGCGGGAGGGGCCCTAGCCAAAAACATTCAGTACTTC
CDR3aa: CASSEQLAGGALAKNIQYF

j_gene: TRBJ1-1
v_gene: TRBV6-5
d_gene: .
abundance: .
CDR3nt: TGTGCCAGTATTCCGGGGGGGGCACACACTGAAGCTTTCTTT
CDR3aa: CASIPGGAHTEAFF

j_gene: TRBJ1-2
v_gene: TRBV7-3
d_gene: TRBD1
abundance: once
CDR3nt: TGTGCCAGCAGCTTTACAGGGGGAGATGGCTACACCTTC
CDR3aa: CASSFTGGDGYTF

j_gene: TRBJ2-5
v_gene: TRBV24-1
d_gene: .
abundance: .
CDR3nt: TGTGCCACCAGTGATTCCAGGCGGGAGACCCAGTACTTC
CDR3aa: CATSDSRRETQYF

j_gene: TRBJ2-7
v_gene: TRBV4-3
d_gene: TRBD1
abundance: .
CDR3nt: TGCGCCAGCAGCCAAGAGCCAGGGGGCGGCGAGCAGTACTTC
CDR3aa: CASSQEPGGGEQYF

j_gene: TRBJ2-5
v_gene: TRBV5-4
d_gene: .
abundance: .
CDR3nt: TGTGCCAGCAGCTTGAGAAAAGGAACGACTCAAGAGACCCAGTACTTC
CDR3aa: CASSLRKGTTQETQYF

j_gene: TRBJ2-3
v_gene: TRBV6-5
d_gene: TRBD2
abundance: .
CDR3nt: TGTGCCAGCACCAGCGGGAGTATTTGGGATACGCAGTATTTT
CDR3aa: CASTSGSIWDTQYF

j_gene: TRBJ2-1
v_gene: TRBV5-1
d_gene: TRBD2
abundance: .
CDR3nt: TGCGCCAGCAGCTCTGGGACTAGCGAGAGGAATGAGCAGTTCTTC
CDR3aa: CASSSGTSERNEQFF

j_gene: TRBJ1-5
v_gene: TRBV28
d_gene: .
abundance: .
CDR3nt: TGTGCCAGCAGTTTAGGGGTGCGGCAGCCCCAGCATTTT
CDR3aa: CASSLGVRQPQHF

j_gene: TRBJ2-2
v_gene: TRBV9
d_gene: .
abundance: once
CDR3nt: TGTGCCAGCAGCGTAGAGGCCTTTGAAGGGGAGCTGTTTTTT
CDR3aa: CASSVEAFEGELFF

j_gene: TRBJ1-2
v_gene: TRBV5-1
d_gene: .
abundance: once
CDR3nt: TGCGCCAGCAGCCCTACCGGGGGGATTACAGTCCGTAGCTATGGCTACACCTTC
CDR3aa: CASSPTGGITVRSYGYTF

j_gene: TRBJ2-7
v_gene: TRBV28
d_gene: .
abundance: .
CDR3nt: TGTGCCAGCAGTCCGCGGGTCCCTCACTACTACGAGCAGTACTTC
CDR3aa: CASSPRVPHYYEQYF

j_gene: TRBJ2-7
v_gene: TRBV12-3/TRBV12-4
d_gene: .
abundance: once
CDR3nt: TGTGCCAGCAGTTTTTGGCTAGCATACGAGCAGTACTTC
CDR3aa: CASSFWLAYEQYF

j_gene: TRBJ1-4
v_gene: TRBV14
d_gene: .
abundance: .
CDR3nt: TGTGCCAGCAGCCAAGCAGCCAGGGCAAAACTGTTTTTT
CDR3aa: CASSQAARAKLFF

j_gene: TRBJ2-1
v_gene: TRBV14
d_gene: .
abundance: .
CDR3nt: TGTGCCAGCAGCCAAGGTGGGGGGGGCTCCCGGAATGAGGAGCAGTTCTTC
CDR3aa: CASSQGGGGSRNEEQFF

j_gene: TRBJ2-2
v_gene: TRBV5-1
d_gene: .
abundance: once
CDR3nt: TGCGCCAGCAGCCTGGCGGGTTTAGGGGGGACCGGGGAGCTGTTTTTT
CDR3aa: CASSLAGLGGTGELFF

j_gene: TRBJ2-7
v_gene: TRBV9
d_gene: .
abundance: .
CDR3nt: TGTGCCAGCAGCCCATCGGGAGTCTCCTACGAGCAGTACTTC
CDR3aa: CASSPSGVSYEQYF

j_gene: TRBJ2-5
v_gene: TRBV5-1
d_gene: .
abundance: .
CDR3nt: TGCGCCAGCAGCGCCCAGGGATCGGTCCAAGAGACCCAGTACTTC
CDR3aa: CASSAQGSVQETQYF

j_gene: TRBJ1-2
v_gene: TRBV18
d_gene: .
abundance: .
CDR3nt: TGTGCCAGCTCACCACCAGGGGAAGGCTATGGCTACACCTTC
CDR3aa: CASSPPGEGYGYTF

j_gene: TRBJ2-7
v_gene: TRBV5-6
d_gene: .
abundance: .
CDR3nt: TGTGCCAGCAGCAGACTAGTCGTAGGCTCCTACGAGCAGTACTTC
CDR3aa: CASSRLVVGSYEQYF

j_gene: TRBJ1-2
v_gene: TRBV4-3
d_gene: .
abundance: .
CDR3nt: TGCGCCAGCAGCCAAACGTTGGCCAGAGCTAACTATGGCTACACCTTC
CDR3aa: CASSQTLARANYGYTF

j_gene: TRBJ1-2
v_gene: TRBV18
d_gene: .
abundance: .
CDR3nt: TGTGCCAGCTCACCACCGATCAGGAGACCACCTAACTATGGCTACACCTTC
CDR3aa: CASSPPIRRPPNYGYTF

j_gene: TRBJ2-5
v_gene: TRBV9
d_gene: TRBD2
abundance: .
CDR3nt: TGTGCCAGCAGCGTAGGGCCGGGGCAACTAGCGGGGGGATTGCAAGAGACCCAGTACTTC
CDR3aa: CASSVGPGQLAGGLQETQYF

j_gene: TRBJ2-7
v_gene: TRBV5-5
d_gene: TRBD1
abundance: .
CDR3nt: TGTGCCAGCAGCTTGGTGGGGACAGCCTCCTACGAGCAGTACTTC
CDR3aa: CASSLVGTASYEQYF

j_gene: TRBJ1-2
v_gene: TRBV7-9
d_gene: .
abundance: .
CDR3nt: TGTGCCAGCAGCTTAGGTCAGGGTACGGTCTATGGCTACACCTTC
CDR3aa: CASSLGQGTVYGYTF